The present T cell receptor (beta chain) was sequenced within a study of cytomegalovirus exposure and HLA in healthy donors. Broader study findings: A later analysis linked around 15,000 TCR beta sequences to HLA alleles at 0.05 false discovery rate. As confirmed in vitro, a few CMV-associated chains were specific for CMV antigens. A later analysis found TCR association rates differed by HLA locus, highest for DRB1 and lowest for HLA-C.

As for this clone: The antigen remains unidentified.

The CDR3 runs to 13 residues. Germline CDR1 reads SGHNT; CDR2 reads YYREEE (reference sequence). V dropped 3 bases and J dropped 5; count of bases not matched to a gene: 2. PCR employed 60 Vbeta and 13 Jbeta primers. Assay used: immunoSEQ multiplex PCR; TCRdb lists only in-frame clones, some missing. The sample has 150,000 to 200,000 clones; less than 85% are singletons. The rearrangement joins TRBV5-4 to TRBJ1-5; TRBD1 aligns across 7 bases. This TCR was recovered from a man aged 35-49 years in good health and CMV-seronegative. The specimen sequenced was PBMCs. The CDR3 sequence is CASSYGQDQPQHF. CDR3 nucleotide sequence: TGTGCCAGCAGCTACGGACAGGATCAGCCCCAGCATTTT.